This TCR beta chain was captured in a study of shared clonotypes between healthy human individuals. The study's findings and limits: With several donors compared, around 5% of naive CD4 clonotypes were shared. In general, naive subsets displayed greater estimated richness than memory subsets did.

Germline V lookup: CDR1 WSHSY, CDR2 SAAADI. V lost 2 bases, J lost 7 bases, and 9 bases lay in between. The CDR3 has 13 amino acids. Repertoires were generated with immunoSEQ multiplex PCR, while TCRdb's copy carries only in-frame clones and drops some. Of about 960,000 clones in the sample, 76% were seen once. With regard to this clone: Its antigen is as yet unknown.

All of the donors resided in Nashville, Tennessee, and each was a Caucasian adult. The split of CD4+ cells yielded CD45RA+ naive and CD45RA-negative memory subsets. The gene calls are TRBV10-2 and TRBJ1-5; no reliable D call. The receptor was derived from a man aged 18 to 35 in good health. The specimen sequenced was memory CD4+ T cells sorted from blood. The subset is: CD45RA-negative fraction. The chain's CDR3 is CASSEMGEQPQHF. CDR3 DNA: TGCGCCAGCAGTGAGATGGGAGAGCAGCCCCAGCATTTT.